This TCR beta chain was sequenced during a study of shared clonotypes between healthy human individuals. Across the study: Used for every donor were three CD4 naive, three CD4 memory, two CD8 naive and one CD8 memory plate.

The genomic DNA of each subset was split evenly across several immunoSEQ plates. Sequencing was performed with immunoSEQ multiplex PCR; in TCRdb, only in-frame clones are kept and a portion is missing. The profile shows 600,000 or so clones, 95% of them singletons. A note on this clone: The target antigen is unknown.

Overall study findings and caveats: Expectations were that clonotype sharing among donors would be affected by sequencing depth. Few donors restricted represented genetic and exposure-history diversity.

V lost 6 bases and J lost 4, with 22 bases in between. Germline-derived CDR1 and CDR2 are MNHEY and SMNVEV (reference sequence). This CDR3 has 16 amino acids. CD45RO-negative, CCR7-positively selected cells formed the naive CD8 fraction, excluding terminally differentiated effector memory CD45RA+ cells. The sequenced sample consisted of naive CD8+ T cells sorted from blood. The chain links TRBV27 to TRBJ2-7; no firm D call. This receptor was obtained from a woman aged 25 to 39 in good health. The CDR3 loop reads CASRPIGLSRLYEQYF. CDR3 nucleotide sequence: TGTGCCAGCAGACCTATTGGCCTTAGCAGGCTATACGAGCAGTACTTC.